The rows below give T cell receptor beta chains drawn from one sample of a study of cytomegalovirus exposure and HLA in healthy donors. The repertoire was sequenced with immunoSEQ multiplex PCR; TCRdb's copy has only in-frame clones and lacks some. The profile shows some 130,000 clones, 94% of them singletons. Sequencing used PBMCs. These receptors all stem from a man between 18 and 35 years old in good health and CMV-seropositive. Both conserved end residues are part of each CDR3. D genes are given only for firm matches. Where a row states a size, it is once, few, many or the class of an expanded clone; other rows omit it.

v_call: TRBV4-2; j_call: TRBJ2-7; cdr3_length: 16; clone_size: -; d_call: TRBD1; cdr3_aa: CASSQKGGQGLYEQYF; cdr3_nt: TGTGCCAGCAGCCAAAAAGGGGGACAGGGTTTATACGAGCAGTACTTC
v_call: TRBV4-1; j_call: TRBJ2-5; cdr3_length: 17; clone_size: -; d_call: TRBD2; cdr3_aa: CASSQVFGLAREETQYF; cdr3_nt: TGCGCCAGCAGCCAAGTTTTCGGACTAGCGAGAGAAGAGACCCAGTACTTC
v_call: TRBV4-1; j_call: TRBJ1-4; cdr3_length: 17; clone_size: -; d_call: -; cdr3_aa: CASSHKGVSVANEKLFF; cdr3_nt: TGCGCCAGCAGCCATAAAGGGGTATCGGTAGCTAATGAAAAACTGTTTTTT
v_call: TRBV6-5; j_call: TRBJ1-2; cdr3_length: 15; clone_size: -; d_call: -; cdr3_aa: CASSPTPGQSYGYTF; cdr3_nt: TGTGCCAGCAGCCCAACCCCAGGACAGAGCTATGGCTACACCTTC
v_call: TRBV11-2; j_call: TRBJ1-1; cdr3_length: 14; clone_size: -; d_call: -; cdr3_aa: CASSLDGQYTEAFF; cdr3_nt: TGTGCCAGCAGCTTAGATGGACAATACACTGAAGCTTTCTTT
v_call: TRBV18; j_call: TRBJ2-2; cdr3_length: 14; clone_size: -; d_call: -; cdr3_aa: CASSPRSGNGELFF; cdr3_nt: TGTGCCAGCTCTCCCCGCTCCGGTAACGGGGAGCTGTTTTTT
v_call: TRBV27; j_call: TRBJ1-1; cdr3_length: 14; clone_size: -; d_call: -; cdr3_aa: CASSRRGGVTEAFF; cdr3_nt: TGTGCCAGCAGTCGCCGGGGGGGGGTAACTGAAGCTTTCTTT
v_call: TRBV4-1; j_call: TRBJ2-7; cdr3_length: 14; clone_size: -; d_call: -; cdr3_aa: CASSQDRDPYEQYF; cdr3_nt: TGCGCCAGCAGCCAAGATCGAGATCCCTACGAGCAGTACTTC
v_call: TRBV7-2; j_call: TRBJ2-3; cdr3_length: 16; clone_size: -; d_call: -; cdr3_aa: CASSSNGESLTDTQYF; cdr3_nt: TGTGCCAGCAGCTCGAACGGGGAATCCCTCACAGATACGCAGTATTTT
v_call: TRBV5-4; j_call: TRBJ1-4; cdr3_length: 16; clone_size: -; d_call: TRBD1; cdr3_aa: CASSFRQGATNEKLFF; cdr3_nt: TGTGCCAGCAGCTTCCGACAGGGCGCAACTAATGAAAAACTGTTTTTT
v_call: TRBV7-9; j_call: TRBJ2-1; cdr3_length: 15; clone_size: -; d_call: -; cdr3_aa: CASRTYSEFYNEQFF; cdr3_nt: TGTGCCAGCAGAACCTATAGCGAATTCTACAATGAGCAGTTCTTC
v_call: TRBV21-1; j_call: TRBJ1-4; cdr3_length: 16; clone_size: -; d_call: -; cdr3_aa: CASSKNGDRVSEKLFF; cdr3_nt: TGTGCCAGCAGCAAAAACGGGGACAGGGTAAGTGAAAAACTGTTTTTT
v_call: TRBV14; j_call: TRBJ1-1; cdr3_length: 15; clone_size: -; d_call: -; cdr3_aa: CASSQAGVKNTEAFF; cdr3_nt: TGTGCCAGCAGCCAAGCAGGGGTTAAAAACACTGAAGCTTTCTTT
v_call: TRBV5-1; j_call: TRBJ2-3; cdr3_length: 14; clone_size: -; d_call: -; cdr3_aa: CASSFGGIGDTQYF; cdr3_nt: TGCGCCAGCAGCTTCGGCGGGATAGGCGATACGCAGTATTTT
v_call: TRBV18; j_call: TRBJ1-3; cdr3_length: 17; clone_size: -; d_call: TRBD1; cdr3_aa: CASSPPGRGSSGNTIYF; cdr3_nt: TGTGCCAGCTCACCACCGGGCAGGGGGAGTTCTGGAAACACCATATATTTT
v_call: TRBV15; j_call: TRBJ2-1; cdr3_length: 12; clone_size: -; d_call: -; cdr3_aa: CATSRDLPEQFF; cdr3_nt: TGTGCCACCAGCAGAGATCTTCCTGAGCAGTTCTTC
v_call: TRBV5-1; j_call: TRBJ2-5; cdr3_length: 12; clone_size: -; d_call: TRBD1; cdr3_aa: CASSEDRETQYF; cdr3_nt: TGCGCCAGCAGCGAGGACAGGGAGACCCAGTACTTC
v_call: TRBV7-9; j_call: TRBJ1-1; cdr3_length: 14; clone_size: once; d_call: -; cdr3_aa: CASSLRGADTEAFF; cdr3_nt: TGTGCCAGCAGCTTAAGGGGCGCGGACACTGAAGCTTTCTTT
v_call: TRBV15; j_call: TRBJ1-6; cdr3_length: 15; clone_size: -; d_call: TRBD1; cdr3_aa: CATSRGTGGNSPLHF; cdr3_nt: TGTGCCACCAGCAGAGGGACAGGTGGGAATTCACCCCTCCACTTT
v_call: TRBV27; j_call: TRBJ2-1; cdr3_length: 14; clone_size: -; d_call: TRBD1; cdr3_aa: CASSLRGGIFEQFF; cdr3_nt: TGTGCCAGCAGTTTACGAGGGGGCATTTTTGAGCAGTTCTTC
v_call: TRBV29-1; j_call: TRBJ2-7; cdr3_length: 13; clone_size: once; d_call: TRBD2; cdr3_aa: CSVEPRESQEQYF; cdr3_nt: TGCAGCGTTGAGCCGCGGGAGTCTCAGGAGCAGTACTTC
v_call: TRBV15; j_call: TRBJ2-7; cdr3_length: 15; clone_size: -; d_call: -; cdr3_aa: CATSRFPGGSYEQYF; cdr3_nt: TGTGCCACCAGCCGATTCCCCGGGGGCTCCTACGAGCAGTACTTC
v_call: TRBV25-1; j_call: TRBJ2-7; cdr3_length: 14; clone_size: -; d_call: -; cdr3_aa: CASSELGDFYEQYF; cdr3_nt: TGTGCCAGCAGTGAATTAGGGGACTTCTACGAGCAGTACTTC
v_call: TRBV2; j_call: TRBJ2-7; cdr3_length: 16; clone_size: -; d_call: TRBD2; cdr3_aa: CASNPTSGIFSGEQYF; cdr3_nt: TGTGCCAGCAACCCGACTAGCGGGATCTTTTCGGGCGAGCAGTACTTC
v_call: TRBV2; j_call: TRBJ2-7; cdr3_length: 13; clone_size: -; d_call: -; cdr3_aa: CASSEGSSYEQYF; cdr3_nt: TGTGCCAGCAGTGAGGGCAGCTCCTACGAGCAGTACTTC
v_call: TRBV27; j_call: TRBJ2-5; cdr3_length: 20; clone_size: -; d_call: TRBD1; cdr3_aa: CASSLLLRLLTTGETETQYF; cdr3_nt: TGTGCCAGCAGTTTACTCCTTCGGCTATTGACGACAGGGGAGACGGAGACCCAGTACTTC
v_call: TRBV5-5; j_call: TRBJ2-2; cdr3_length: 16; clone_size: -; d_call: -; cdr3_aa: CASSQGQITNTGELFF; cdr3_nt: TGTGCCAGCAGCCAGGGACAAATAACAAACACCGGGGAGCTGTTTTTT
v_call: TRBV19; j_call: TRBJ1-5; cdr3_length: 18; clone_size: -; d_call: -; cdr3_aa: CASIGRSEGRYSNQPQHF; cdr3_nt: TGTGCCAGTATAGGGAGGTCCGAAGGGAGGTATAGCAATCAGCCCCAGCATTTT
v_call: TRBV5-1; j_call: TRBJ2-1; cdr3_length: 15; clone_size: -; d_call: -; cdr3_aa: CASSLVLGRNNEQFF; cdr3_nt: TGCGCCAGCAGCTTGGTGCTGGGGCGAAACAATGAGCAGTTCTTC
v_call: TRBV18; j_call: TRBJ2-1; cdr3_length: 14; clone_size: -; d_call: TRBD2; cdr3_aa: CASSPILADNEQFF; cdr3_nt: TGTGCCAGCTCACCAATTCTAGCGGACAATGAGCAGTTCTTC
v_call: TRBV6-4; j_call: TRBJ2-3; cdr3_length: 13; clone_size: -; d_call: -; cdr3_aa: CASSTDRRGTQYF; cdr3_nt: TGTGCCAGCAGTACGGACCGGAGGGGTACGCAGTATTTT
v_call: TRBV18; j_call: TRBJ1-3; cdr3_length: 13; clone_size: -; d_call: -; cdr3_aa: CASSRDSGNTIYF; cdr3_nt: TGTGCCAGCTCAAGAGACTCTGGAAACACCATATATTTT
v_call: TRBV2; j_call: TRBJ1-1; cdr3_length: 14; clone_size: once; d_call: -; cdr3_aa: CASSVSSISLFAFF; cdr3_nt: TGTGCCAGCAGCGTATCTAGTATATCCCTTTTCGCTTTCTTT
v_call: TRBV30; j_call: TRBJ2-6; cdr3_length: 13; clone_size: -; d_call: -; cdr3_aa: CAWSSGGANVLTF; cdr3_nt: TGTGCCTGGAGTTCAGGTGGGGCCAACGTCCTGACTTTC
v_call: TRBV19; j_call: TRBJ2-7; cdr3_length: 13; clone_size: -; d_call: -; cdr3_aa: CASSSRGFSEQYF; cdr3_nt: TGTGCCAGTAGTAGCAGGGGTTTTTCCGAGCAGTACTTC
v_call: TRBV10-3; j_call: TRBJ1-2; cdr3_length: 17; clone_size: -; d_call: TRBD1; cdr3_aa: CAISEPLLTGTNYGYTF; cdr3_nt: TGTGCCATCAGTGAGCCACTACTGACAGGGACTAACTATGGCTACACCTTC
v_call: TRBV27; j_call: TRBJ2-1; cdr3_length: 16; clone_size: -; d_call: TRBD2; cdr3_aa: CASSPGTSGSYNEQFF; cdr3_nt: TGTGCCAGCAGTCCCGGGACTAGCGGCTCCTACAATGAGCAGTTCTTC
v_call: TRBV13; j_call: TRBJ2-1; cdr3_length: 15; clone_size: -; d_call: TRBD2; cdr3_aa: CASSVTSDPYNEQFF; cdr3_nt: TGTGCCAGCAGCGTTACTAGCGACCCATACAATGAGCAGTTCTTC
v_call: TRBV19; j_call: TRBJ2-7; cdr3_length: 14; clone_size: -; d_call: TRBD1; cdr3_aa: CASSNDRVGNEQYF; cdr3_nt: TGTGCCAGTAGTAACGACAGGGTGGGGAACGAGCAGTACTTC
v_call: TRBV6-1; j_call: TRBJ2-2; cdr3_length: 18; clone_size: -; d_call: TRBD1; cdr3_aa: CASSEVWSQGATVGELFF; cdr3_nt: TGTGCCAGCAGTGAAGTTTGGTCACAGGGGGCGACGGTCGGGGAGCTGTTTTTT
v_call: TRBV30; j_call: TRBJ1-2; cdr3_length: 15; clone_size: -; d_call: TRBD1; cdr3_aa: CAWSKSQGEHYGYTF; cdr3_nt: TGTGCCTGGAGTAAGTCCCAGGGGGAGCACTATGGCTACACCTTC
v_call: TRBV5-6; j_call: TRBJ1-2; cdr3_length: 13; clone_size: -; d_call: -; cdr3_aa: CASSLGNRDGYTF; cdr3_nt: TGTGCCAGCAGCTTGGGCAACAGGGATGGCTACACCTTC
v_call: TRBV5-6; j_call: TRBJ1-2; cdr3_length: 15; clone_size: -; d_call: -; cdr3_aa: CASSLGGVGSYGYTF; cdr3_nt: TGTGCCAGCAGCCTCGGGGGGGTAGGGAGCTATGGCTACACCTTC
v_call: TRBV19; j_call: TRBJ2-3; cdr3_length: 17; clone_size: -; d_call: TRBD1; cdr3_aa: CASSGAGTVNRGDTQYF; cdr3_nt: TGTGCCAGTAGTGGGGCCGGGACAGTCAACCGTGGAGATACGCAGTATTTT
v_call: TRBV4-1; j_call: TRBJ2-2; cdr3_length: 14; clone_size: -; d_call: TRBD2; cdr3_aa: CASSQVAGVGELFF; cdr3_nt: TGCGCCAGCAGCCAAGTAGCGGGAGTCGGGGAGCTGTTTTTT
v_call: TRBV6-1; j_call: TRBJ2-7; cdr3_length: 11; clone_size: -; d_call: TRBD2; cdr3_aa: CASRGVWEQYF; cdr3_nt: TGTGCCAGCCGGGGGGTTTGGGAGCAGTACTTC
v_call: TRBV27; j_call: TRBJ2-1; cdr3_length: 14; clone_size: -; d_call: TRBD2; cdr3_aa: CASSFSGRGNEQFF; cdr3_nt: TGTGCCAGCAGTTTTAGCGGGAGAGGGAATGAGCAGTTCTTC
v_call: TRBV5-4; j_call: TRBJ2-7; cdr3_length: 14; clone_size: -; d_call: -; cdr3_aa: CASSGDFSSYEQYF; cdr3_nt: TGTGCCAGCAGCGGGGACTTTAGCTCCTACGAGCAGTACTTC
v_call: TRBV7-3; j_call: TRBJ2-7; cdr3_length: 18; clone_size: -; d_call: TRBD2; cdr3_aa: CASSPKLLADYASYEQYF; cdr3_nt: TGTGCCAGCAGCCCAAAGTTACTAGCGGATTACGCTTCCTACGAGCAGTACTTC
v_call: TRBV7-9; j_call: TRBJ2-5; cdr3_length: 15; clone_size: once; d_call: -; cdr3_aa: CASSPSGSLKETQYF; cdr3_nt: TGTGCCAGCAGCCCCTCGGGATCACTTAAAGAGACCCAGTACTTC
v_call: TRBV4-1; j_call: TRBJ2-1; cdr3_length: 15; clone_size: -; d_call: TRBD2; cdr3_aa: CASSQAGTSGDEQFF; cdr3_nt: TGCGCCAGCAGCCAGGCCGGGACTAGTGGCGATGAGCAGTTCTTC
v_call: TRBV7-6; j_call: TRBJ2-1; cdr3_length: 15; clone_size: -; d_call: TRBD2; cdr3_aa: CASSSDAGESNEQFF; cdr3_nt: TGTGCCAGCAGCTCCGATGCGGGAGAAAGCAATGAGCAGTTCTTC
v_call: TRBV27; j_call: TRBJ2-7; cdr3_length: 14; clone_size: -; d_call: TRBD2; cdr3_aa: CASSFSGSSYEQYF; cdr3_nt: TGTGCCAGCAGTTTTAGCGGGAGCTCCTACGAGCAGTACTTC
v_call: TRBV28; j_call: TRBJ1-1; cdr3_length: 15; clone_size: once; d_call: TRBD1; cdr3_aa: CASSLVTGANTEAFF; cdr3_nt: TGTGCCAGCAGTTTAGTGACAGGGGCGAACACTGAAGCTTTCTTT